The 28 T cell receptor beta chains given below trace back to one sample, sequenced in a study of cytomegalovirus exposure and HLA in healthy donors. PCR involved 60 Vbeta and 13 Jbeta primers. Sequencing was performed with immunoSEQ multiplex PCR; in TCRdb, only in-frame clones are kept and a portion is missing. The sample data list around 55,000 clones. Sequencing was carried out using PBMCs. The receptors derive from a man aged 45-65 years in good health and CMV-seropositive.

CDR3 sequence (DNA): TGTGGGACAACTAGCCCAGTCTCTGGGGCCAACGTCCTGACTTTC. Amino acid sequence: CGTTSPVSGANVLTF. The chain carries TRBV19 and TRBJ2-6; TRBD2 is a possible D gene (6 bases). Germline V CDR1 and CDR2: LNHDA, SQIVND (reference sequence). The CDR3 covers 15 residues.

The rearrangement joins TRBV6-5 to TRBJ1-2; the D is unclear. The CDR3 loop spans 15 amino acids. Germline values: CDR1 MNHEY, CDR2 SVGAGI. The V end was cut by 2 bases, the J end by 6 bases, with 16 bases between. CDR3 in DNA: TGTGCCAGCAGTTACGATGCGGGCTCGGGAGATGGCTACACCTTC. This encodes CASSYDAGSGDGYTF.

The genes are TRBV18 and TRBJ2-3; 9 nucleotides line up with TRBD2. The CDR3 has 16 amino acids. V was pared by 1 base and J by 1 base, with 3 bases of the junction left unmatched. CDR1 KGHSH and CDR2 LQKENI come from the germline V gene. The chain's CDR3 is CASSPLERGGTDTQYF. In DNA form, the CDR3 reads TGTGCCAGCTCACCACTAGAGCGGGGGGGCACAGATACGCAGTATTTT.

The CDR3 nucleotides are TGTGCCAGCATTTCTCAGGGGATTGGAGGTGGCTACACCTTC. Amino acid sequence: CASISQGIGGGYTF. The gene calls are TRBV2 and TRBJ1-2; possible D gene TRBD1, 6 bases. Trimming took 7 bases from V and 7 from J, leaving 19 bases between them. This CDR3 is built from 14 residues. Germline CDR1 and CDR2: SNHLY and FYNNEI.

The chain joins TRBV18 to TRBJ1-1; D may be TRBD1 (6 bases). V gave up 2 bases and J gave up 1 base, with 11 bases separating them. Germline CDR1 and CDR2: KGHSH and LQKENI. This CDR3 is 15 amino acids long. The DNA for the CDR3 is TGTGCCAGCTCACCATCGGACAGATGGAACACTGAAGCTTTCTTT. Its protein is CASSPSDRWNTEAFF.

The V gene is TRBV6-1, the J gene TRBJ2-5; TRBD1 might be the D (8 bases). The CDR3 length is 14 residues. Trimming shortened V by 8 bases and J by 4 bases, and 17 bases separated the two germline ends. Germline CDR1 and CDR2: MNHNS and SASEGT. The CDR3 DNA reads TGTGCCAGCTTGGACAGGGAGGGTATAGAGACCCAGTACTTC. Translated: CASLDREGIETQYF.

CDR3 in amino acids: CASSLPSLRQGGTEAFF. The CDR3 bases are TGTGCCAGCAGCTTACCCTCCCTAAGACAGGGGGGCACTGAAGCTTTCTTT. The V gene is TRBV7-9, the J gene TRBJ1-1; 9 bases agree with TRBD1. CDR1 SEHNR and CDR2 FQNEAQ come from the germline V gene (reference sequence). The CDR3 has 17 amino acids. Trimming took 2 bases from V and 4 from J; bases not matched to a gene: 11.

The V gene is TRBV7-3, the J gene TRBJ2-7; 9 positions match TRBD1. With 5 bases clipped from V and 4 bases from J, the junction kept 9 bases outside the gene matches. Germline V gene sequence: CDR1 SGHTA, CDR2 FQGTGA. The CDR3 sequence is 15 residues long. The CDR3 here is CASSPSPGQGYEQYF. Here the CDR3 DNA reads TGTGCCAGCAGCCCGTCACCGGGACAGGGTTACGAGCAGTACTTC.

The V call is TRBV6-4, the J call TRBJ2-7; D might be TRBD1 (6 bases). Germline V lookup: CDR1 MRHNA, CDR2 SNTAGT. The germline V and J ends were trimmed by 3 bases and 3 bases, with 15 bases remaining between them. CDR3 length equals 15 residues. In DNA, the CDR3 is TGTGCCAGCAGTGATCCCCCGGGACAATTCTACGAGCAGTACTTC. This translates into CASSDPPGQFYEQYF.

The genes are TRBV2 and TRBJ2-5; the match to TRBD1 covers 10 bases. Trimming at V came to 2 bases and at J to 2 bases, leaving 8 bases not matched to a gene. CDR1 is SNHLY, CDR2 FYNNEI, per germline. This CDR3 comprises 17 residues. The CDR3 loop reads CASSERGPGQGQETQYF. DNA of the CDR3: TGTGCCAGCAGTGAAAGGGGGCCGGGACAGGGGCAAGAGACCCAGTACTTC.

V is TRBV7-9 and J is TRBJ2-7, with D tentatively TRBD1 (5 bases). The germline V gene has CDR1 SEHNR and CDR2 FQNEAQ (reference sequence). The CDR3 runs 13 residues. V lost 4 bases and J 0 bases, leaving 7 bases between the germline ends. The CDR3 DNA follows: TGTGCCAGCAGCTCAGGGTACTCCTACGAGCAGTACTTC. It yields the protein CASSSGYSYEQYF.

This chain links TRBV7-2 with TRBJ1-1; D gene unclear. Between the trimmed V and J ends, which lost 2 bases and 2 bases, there was a span of 6 bases. Germline CDR1 reads SGHTA; CDR2 reads FQGNSA. The CDR3 loop spans 13 amino acids. The CDR3 is CASSLKSNTEAFF. Here the CDR3 DNA reads TGTGCCAGCAGCTTAAAGAGTAACACTGAAGCTTTCTTT.

The chain links TRBV2 to TRBJ2-1; D unclear. Germline CDR1 and CDR2: SNHLY and FYNNEI. The CDR3 totals 13 residues. V shed 6 bases and J shed 9 bases, with 15 bases lying between them. The CDR3 bases are TGTGCCAGCAGGATTACAGTGGGCAGTGAGCAGTTCTTC. This codes for CASRITVGSEQFF.

The chain recombines TRBV29-1 with TRBJ1-2; D might be TRBD1 (5 bases). Germline V lookup: CDR1 SQVTM, CDR2 ANQGSEA. This CDR3 is 17 amino acids long. V shed 3 bases and J shed 7 bases, with 27 bases lying between them. CDR3 nucleotides: TGCAGCGTTGACCCCCCCCTTCCGGGACTGGCTTCAGGTGGCTACACCTTC. Its protein product is CSVDPPLPGLASGGYTF.

The chain joins TRBV5-1 to TRBJ2-1; weak D call: TRBD2 (6 bases). Per germline, CDR1 SGHRS and CDR2 YFSETQ. V lost 7 bases, J lost 4 bases, and 12 bases lay in between. The CDR3 loop spans 13 amino acids. The DNA of the CDR3 is TGCGCCAGCGGAGGGCCGGGGTACAATGAGCAGTTCTTC. This sequence encodes CASGGPGYNEQFF.

This chain links TRBV7-2 with TRBJ2-2, with D perhaps TRBD2 (6 bases). CDR1 SGHTA and CDR2 FQGNSA come from the germline V gene. Trimming removed 5 bases at V and 5 bases at J, with 12 bases between. The CDR3 totals 14 residues. The CDR3: CASSHGTLTGELFF. In DNA form, the CDR3 reads TGTGCCAGCAGCCACGGGACTCTTACCGGGGAGCTGTTTTTT.

The rearrangement links TRBV6-1 to TRBJ1-3; 8 nucleotides align to TRBD1. The CDR3 covers 15 residues. In germline, CDR1 is MNHNS, CDR2 SASEGT. Trimming removed 3 bases from V and 2 bases from J; junction bases left unmatched: 3. CDR3 region: CASSEGTGAGNTIYF. As DNA, the CDR3 is TGTGCCAGCAGTGAGGGGACAGGTGCTGGAAACACCATATATTTT.

The CDR3 DNA reads TGTGCCAGCAGCTTTGATCCGGTAGCCATCGAGCAGTACTTC. Protein: CASSFDPVAIEQYF. This rearrangement joins TRBV7-6 to TRBJ2-7; D uncertain. With 3 bases removed from V and 6 bases from J, the gap between germline ends came to 15 bases. CDR1 is SGHVS, CDR2 FNYEAQ, per germline. The CDR3 extends over 14 amino acids. The entire variable domain, with the rest obtained from reference TRBV7-6 and TRBJ2-7, is as follows: GAGVSQSPRYKVTKRGQDVALRCDPISGHVSLYWYRQALGQGPEFLTYFNYEAQQDKSGLPNDRFSAERPEGSISTLTIQRTEQRDSAMYRCASSFDPVAIEQYFGPGTRLTVT.

The chain links TRBV7-2 to TRBJ2-7; 8 bases fit TRBD2. The germline CDR1 and CDR2 sequences are SGHTA and FQGNSA. This CDR3 has 15 residues. V was pared by 2 bases and J by 3 bases, with 6 bases of the junction left unmatched. The CDR3 reads CASSLSGSGDYEQYF. In DNA form, the CDR3 reads TGTGCCAGCAGCTTAAGTGGTAGCGGGGACTACGAGCAGTACTTC.

The rearrangement links TRBV29-1 to TRBJ2-1; 11 positions match TRBD1. The CDR3 has 16 amino acids. Trimming cost V 4 bases and J 7 bases; bases outside gene matches: 12. Germline values: CDR1 SQVTM, CDR2 ANQGSEA. CDR3 DNA: TGCAGCGTTGCCCTCTTAACTGGACAGGGGGCTAATGAGCAGTTCTTC. Translating gives CSVALLTGQGANEQFF.

As regards this clone: The junction departs from the called germline gene at one end, perhaps through a read error. In DNA, the CDR3 is TGTGCTAGCAGCCGCTCCGCGGCTATTCAGGATACGCAGTATTTT. It yields the protein CASSRSAAIQDTQYF. V and J are TRBV7-7 and TRBJ2-3; D gene uncertain. CDR1 is SSHAT, CDR2 FNYEAQ, per germline (reference sequence). This CDR3 has 15 residues.

Note on this clone: Its ends do not fully match the called genes, so a read error is possible. The chain carries TRBV11-2 and TRBJ2-5, with no clear D. The CDR3 spans 14 residues. Germline V gene lookup returns CDR1 SGHAT and CDR2 FQNNGV. Here the CDR3 DNA reads TGTGCCAGCAGCTTACGGGTAGCCCAAGGGACCCAGTACTTC. It specifies CASSLRVAQGTQYF.

This chain connects TRBV29-1 to TRBJ1-1; D not certain. Germline CDR1 is SQVTM and CDR2 is ANQGSEA. The CDR3 loop spans 12 amino acids. V was shortened by 4 bases and J by 2 bases, with 8 bases between the two germline ends. CDR3 coding DNA: TGCAGCGTTGTTTTCAGTAACACTGAAGCTTTCTTT. This codes for CSVVFSNTEAFF. Complete variable domain (other parts from reference TRBV29-1 and TRBJ1-1): SAVISQKPSRDICQRGTSLTIQCQVDSQVTMMFWYRQQPGQSLTLIATANQGSEATYESGFVIDKFPISRPNLTFSTLTVSNMSPEDSSIYLCSVVFSNTEAFFGQGTRLTVV.

The chain is built from TRBV6-5 and TRBJ1-2, with D maybe TRBD1 (5 bases). Germline V gene lookup returns CDR1 MNHEY and CDR2 SVGAGI. V lost 6 bases and J 0 bases, leaving 8 bases between the germline ends. The length of the CDR3 is 13 residues. CDR3 coding DNA: TGTGCCAGCAGACTGACAGCTAACTATGGCTACACCTTC. Residues: CASRLTANYGYTF.

The J gene is TRBJ1-6, the V gene TRBV6-5, with D tentatively TRBD1 (6 bases). The CDR3 sequence is 13 residues long. Trimming pared 8 bases from V and 5 bases from J, leaving 10 bases between. Germline loops: CDR1 MNHEY, CDR2 SVGAGI. This CDR3 reads CASRDTNNSPLHF. The CDR3 DNA reads TGTGCCAGCCGGGACACCAATAATTCACCCCTCCACTTT.

The J gene is TRBJ2-7, the V gene TRBV4-2; 10 bases line up with TRBD1. Germline values: CDR1 LGHNA, CDR2 YNFKEQ. V lost 0 bases, J lost 6 bases, and 8 bases stayed unmatched. The CDR3 has 16 amino acids. The CDR3 reads CASSQERGTGATEQYF. The CDR3 DNA follows: TGTGCCAGCAGCCAAGAGAGAGGGACAGGGGCCACCGAGCAGTACTTC.

V is TRBV5-6 and J is TRBJ2-1; the match to TRBD2 covers 10 bases. This CDR3 is 15 amino acids long. Germline CDR1 reads SGHDT; CDR2 reads YYEEEE. Germline trimming cut 4 bases from V and 4 bases from J; bases unmatched to any gene: 5. The CDR3 sequence: CASSPGLARYNEQFF. CDR3 sequence (DNA): TGTGCCAGCAGCCCGGGACTAGCGAGGTACAATGAGCAGTTCTTC.

With regard to this clone: The junction differs from germline at one of its ends, possibly a read error. The CDR3 nucleotides read TGTGCCAGTACCCCAGGGGAATCTACCTCTGGGGCCAACGTCCGGACTTTC. It yields the protein CASTPGESTSGANVRTF. The V call is TRBV19, the J call TRBJ2-6; maybe TRBD1 (6 bases). CDR3 length equals 17 residues. From germline, CDR1 is LNHDA and CDR2 SQIVND (reference sequence). Complete variable domain (other parts from reference TRBV19 and TRBJ2-6): DGGITQSPKYLFRKEGQNVTLSCEQNLNHDAMYWYRQDPGQGLRLIYYSQIVNDFQKGDIAEGYSVSREKKESFPLTVTSAQKNPTAFYLCASTPGESTSGANVRTFGAGSRLTVL.